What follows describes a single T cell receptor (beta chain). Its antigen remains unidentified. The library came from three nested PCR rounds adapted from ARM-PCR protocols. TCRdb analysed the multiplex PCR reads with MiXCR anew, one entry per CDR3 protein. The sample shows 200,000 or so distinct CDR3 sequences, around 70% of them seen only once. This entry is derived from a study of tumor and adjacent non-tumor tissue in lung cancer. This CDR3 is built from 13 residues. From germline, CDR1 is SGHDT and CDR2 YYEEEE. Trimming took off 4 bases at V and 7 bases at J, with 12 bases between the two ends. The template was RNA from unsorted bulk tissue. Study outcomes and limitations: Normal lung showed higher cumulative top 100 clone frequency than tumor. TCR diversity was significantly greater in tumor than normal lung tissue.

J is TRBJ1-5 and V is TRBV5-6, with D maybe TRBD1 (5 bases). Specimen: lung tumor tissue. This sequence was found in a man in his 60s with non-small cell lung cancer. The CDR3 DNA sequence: TGTGCCAGCAGCGTCTGGGGGTTGCAGCCCCAGCATTTT. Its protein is CASSVWGLQPQHF.